This TCR beta chain was identified during a study of blood T cell repertoires in COVID-19. In the study overall: COVID-19 samples collected from the United States, Italy and Spain covered acute and convalescent phases. T cells, B-cell-depleted T cells, or PBMCs supplied cDNA or gDNA.

As processed by the authors: Reference gene primer amplification gave estimated nucleated cell counts. Measured with immunoSEQ multiplex PCR; TCRdb has only the in-frame clones, and not every one. That table gives V, J and clone size, and the DNA gave D and trimming. The data hold 55,000 to 75,000 clones, with approximately 86% observed a single time. Trimming at V came to 5 bases and at J to 2 bases, leaving 4 bases not matched to a gene. The germline CDR1 and CDR2 sequences are MNHEY and SVGAGI. CDR3 length: 14 amino acids. J is TRBJ2-3 and V is TRBV6-5, with 7 bases matching TRBD1. The sample consisted of peripheral blood. The TCR originated in a man aged 80 or over with active COVID-19. CDR3 bases: TGTGCCAGCAGTAGACAGGGCGACACAGATACGCAGTATTTT. Amino acid sequence: CASSRQGDTDTQYF.